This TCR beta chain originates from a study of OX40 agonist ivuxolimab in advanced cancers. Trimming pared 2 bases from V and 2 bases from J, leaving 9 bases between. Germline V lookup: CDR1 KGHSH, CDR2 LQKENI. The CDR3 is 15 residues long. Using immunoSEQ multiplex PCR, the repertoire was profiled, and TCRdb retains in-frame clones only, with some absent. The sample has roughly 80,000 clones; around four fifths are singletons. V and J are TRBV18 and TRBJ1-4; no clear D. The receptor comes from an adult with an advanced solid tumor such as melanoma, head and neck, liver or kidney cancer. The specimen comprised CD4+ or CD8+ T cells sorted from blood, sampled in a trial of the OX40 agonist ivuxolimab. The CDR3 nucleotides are TGTGCCAGCTCACCAGACGGCGGTACTAATGAAAAACTGTTTTTT. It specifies CASSPDGGTNEKLFF. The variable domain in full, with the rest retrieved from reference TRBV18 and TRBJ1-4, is NAGVMQNPRHLVRRRGQEARLRCSPMKGHSHVYWYRQLPEEGLKFMVYLQKENIIDESGMPKERFSAEFPKEGPSILRIQQVVRGDSAAYFCASSPDGGTNEKLFFGSGTQLSVL.